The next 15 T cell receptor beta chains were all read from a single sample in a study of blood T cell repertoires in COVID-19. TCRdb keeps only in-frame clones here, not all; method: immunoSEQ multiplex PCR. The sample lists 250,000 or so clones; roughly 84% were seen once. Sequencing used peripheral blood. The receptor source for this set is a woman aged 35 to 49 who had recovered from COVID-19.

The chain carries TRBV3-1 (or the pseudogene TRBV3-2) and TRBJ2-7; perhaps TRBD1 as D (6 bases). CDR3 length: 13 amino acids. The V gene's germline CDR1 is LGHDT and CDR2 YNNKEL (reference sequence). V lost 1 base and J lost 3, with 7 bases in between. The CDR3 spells CASSQATGYEQYF. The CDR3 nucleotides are TGTGCCAGCAGCCAAGCGACAGGCTACGAGCAGTACTTC.

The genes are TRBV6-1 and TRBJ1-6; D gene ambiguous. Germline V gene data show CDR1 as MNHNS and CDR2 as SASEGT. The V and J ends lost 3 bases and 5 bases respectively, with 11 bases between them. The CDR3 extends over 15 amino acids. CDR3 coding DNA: TGTGCCAGCAGTGATACGGGGATAGATAATTCACCCCTCCACTTT. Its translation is CASSDTGIDNSPLHF.

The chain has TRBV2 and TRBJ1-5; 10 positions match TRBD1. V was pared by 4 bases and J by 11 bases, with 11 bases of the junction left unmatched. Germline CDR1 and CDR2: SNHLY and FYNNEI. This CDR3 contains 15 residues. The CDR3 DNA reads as TGTGCCAGCAGTGGAGGGACAGGGGCGTATGGGACCCAGCATTTT. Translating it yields CASSGGTGAYGTQHF.

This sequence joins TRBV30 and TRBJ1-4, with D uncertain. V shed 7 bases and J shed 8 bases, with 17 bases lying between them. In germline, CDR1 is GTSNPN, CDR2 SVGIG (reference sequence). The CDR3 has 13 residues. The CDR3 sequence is CASLTEGEEKLFF. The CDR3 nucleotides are TGTGCCTCATTGACGGAGGGAGAAGAAAAACTGTTTTTT.

CDR3 bases: TGTGCCAGCAGCCAGAAAGGACAGGGCCATTCACCCCTCCACTTT. Protein product: CASSQKGQGHSPLHF. The chain combines TRBV3-1 (or the pseudogene TRBV3-2) with TRBJ1-6; 8 bases line up with TRBD1. J was trimmed by 8 bases and V by 3 bases; bases with no gene match: 6. CDR1 and CDR2 (germline): LGHDT, YNNKEL (reference sequence). The CDR3 loop spans 15 amino acids.

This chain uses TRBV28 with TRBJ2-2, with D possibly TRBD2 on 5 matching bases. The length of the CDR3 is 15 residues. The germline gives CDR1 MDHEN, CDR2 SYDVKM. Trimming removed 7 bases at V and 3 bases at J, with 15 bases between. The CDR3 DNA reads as TGTGCCAGCACCCCCCCATGGACTTACACCGGGGAGCTGTTTTTT. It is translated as CASTPPWTYTGELFF. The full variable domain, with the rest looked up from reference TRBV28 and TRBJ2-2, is DVKVTQSSRYLVKRTGEKVFLECVQDMDHENMFWYRQDPGLGLRLIYFSYDVKMKEKGDIPEGYSVSREKKERFSLILESASTNQTSMYLCASTPPWTYTGELFFGEGSRLTVL.

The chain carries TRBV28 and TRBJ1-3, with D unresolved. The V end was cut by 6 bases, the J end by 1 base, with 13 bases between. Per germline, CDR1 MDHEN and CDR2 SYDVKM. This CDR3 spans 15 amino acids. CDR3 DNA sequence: TGTGCCAGCAGCTCCTTCGGGAAGTCTGGAAACACCATATATTTT. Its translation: CASSSFGKSGNTIYF.

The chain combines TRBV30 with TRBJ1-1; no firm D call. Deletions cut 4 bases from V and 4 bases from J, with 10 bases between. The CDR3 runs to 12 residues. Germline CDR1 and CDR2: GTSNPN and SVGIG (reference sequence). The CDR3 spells CAWKRESTEAFF. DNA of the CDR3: TGTGCCTGGAAGAGGGAAAGCACTGAAGCTTTCTTT.

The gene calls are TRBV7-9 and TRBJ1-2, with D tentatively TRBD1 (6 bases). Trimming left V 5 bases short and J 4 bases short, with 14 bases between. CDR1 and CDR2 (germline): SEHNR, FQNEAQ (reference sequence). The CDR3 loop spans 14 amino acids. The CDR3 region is CASSPDSGPYGYTF. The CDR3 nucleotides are TGTGCCAGCAGCCCGGACAGCGGCCCCTATGGCTACACCTTC.

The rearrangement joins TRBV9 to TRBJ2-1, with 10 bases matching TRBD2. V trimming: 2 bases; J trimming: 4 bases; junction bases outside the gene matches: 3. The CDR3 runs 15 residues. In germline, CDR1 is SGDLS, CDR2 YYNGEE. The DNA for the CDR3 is TGTGCCAGCAGCGTCATTAGCGGGGGGTACAATGAGCAGTTCTTC. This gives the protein CASSVISGGYNEQFF.

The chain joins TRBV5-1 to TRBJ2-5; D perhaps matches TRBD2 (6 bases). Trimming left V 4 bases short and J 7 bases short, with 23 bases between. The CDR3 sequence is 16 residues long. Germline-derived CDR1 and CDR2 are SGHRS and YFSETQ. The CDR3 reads CASSPQESGWDGTQYF. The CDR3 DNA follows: TGCGCCAGCAGCCCCCAAGAAAGCGGGTGGGATGGGACCCAGTACTTC.

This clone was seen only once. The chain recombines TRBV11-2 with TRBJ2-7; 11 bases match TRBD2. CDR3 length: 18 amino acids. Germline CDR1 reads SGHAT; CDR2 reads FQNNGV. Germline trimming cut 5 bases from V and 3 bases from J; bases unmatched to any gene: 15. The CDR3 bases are TGTGCCAGCAGCCCCCCCTTGCGACTAGCGGGACCCGGCTACGAGCAGTACTTC. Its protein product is CASSPPLRLAGPGYEQYF.

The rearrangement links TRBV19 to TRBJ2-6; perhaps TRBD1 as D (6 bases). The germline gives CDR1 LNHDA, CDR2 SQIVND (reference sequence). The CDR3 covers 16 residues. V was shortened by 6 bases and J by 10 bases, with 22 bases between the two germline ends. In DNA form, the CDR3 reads TGTGCCAGTAGCGAGACCAGCAGGGGAGTAAATAACGTCCTGACTTTC. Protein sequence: CASSETSRGVNNVLTF.

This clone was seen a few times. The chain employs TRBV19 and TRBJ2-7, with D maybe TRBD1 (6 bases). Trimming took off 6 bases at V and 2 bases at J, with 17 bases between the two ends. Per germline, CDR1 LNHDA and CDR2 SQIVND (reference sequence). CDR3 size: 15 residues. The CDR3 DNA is TGTGCCAGTAGGGGTTTGGGACAAGGAACCTACGAGCAGTACTTC. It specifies CASRGLGQGTYEQYF. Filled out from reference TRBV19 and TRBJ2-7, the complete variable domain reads DGGITQSPKYLFRKEGQNVTLSCEQNLNHDAMYWYRQDPGQGLRLIYYSQIVNDFQKGDIAEGYSVSREKKESFPLTVTSAQKNPTAFYLCASRGLGQGTYEQYFGPGTRLTVT.

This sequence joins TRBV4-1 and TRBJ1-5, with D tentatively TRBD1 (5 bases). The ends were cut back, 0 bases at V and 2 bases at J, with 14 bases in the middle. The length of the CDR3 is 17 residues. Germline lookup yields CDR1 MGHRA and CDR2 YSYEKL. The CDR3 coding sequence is TGCGCCAGCAGCCAAGAGGGGGGGACCTGGGGCAATCAGCCCCAGCATTTT. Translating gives CASSQEGGTWGNQPQHF.